This T cell receptor (beta chain) was captured in a study of T cells expressing NK-cell markers. Study details: Underlying the TCR beta repertoires were sorted CD3+CD56+NKG2C+, CD3+CD56+NKG2C- and CD3+CD56-NKG2C+ T cells. Overall study findings and caveats: As a fraction of CD8+ T cells, dominant NKG2C+ clonotypes reached about 1.0-7.5% in six donors.

This CDR3 spans 13 amino acids. The germline gives CDR1 MDHEN, CDR2 SYDVKM. Details on this clonotype: As yet, its antigen is unknown.

Reprocessing the 5' RACE reads, TCRdb reports a single entry for every CDR3 protein and omits DNA. The sample holds about 5,000 distinct CDR3 sequences. The sequence was collected from a man younger than 30 in good health. The sequencing sample was made of blood T cells: a sorted CD56 or NKG2C T cell subset, CD4+ or CD8+ T cells, or bulk PBMC T cells (not recorded which). The chain recombines TRBV28 with TRBJ2-7; TCRdb's D call of TRBD1 is untestable without DNA. CDR3 region: CAISGYSSYEQYF.